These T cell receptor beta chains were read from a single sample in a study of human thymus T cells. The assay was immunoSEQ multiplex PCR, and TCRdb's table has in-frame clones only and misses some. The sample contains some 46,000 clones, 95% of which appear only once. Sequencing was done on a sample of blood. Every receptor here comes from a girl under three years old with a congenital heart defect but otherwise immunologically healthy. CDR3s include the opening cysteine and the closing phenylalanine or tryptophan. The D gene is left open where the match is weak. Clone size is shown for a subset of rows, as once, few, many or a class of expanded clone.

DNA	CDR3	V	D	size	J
TGTGCCAGCAGTAAGGCGCGGGACTATGGCTACACCTTC	CASSKARDYGYTF	TRBV2	-	-	TRBJ1-2
TGCGCCAGCAGCTTGGTACTAGATGAGCAGTTCTTC	CASSLVLDEQFF	TRBV5-1	-	-	TRBJ2-1
TGTGCCAGCAGCCGTGGACAGGGATTGGAGCAGTACTTC	CASSRGQGLEQYF	TRBV6-5	TRBD1	-	TRBJ2-7
TGTGCCAGCAGCCAAGATCGAGCGTCCTACGAGCAGTACTTC	CASSQDRASYEQYF	TRBV4-2	-	-	TRBJ2-7
TGCGCCAGCAGCCAAGACAGTCGGGTAGGGCACTATGGCTACACCTTC	CASSQDSRVGHYGYTF	TRBV4-3	-	-	TRBJ1-2
TGTGCCAGTAGTCCAAGCCCGGGGGTCCCCGAAGCTTTCTTT	CASSPSPGVPEAFF	TRBV19	-	-	TRBJ1-1
TGCGCCAGCAGCTTGGGTGGACAACTATACGAGCAGTACTTC	CASSLGGQLYEQYF	TRBV5-1	-	-	TRBJ2-7
TGCGCCAGCAGTGAGTCCAGGGGTGGAGGAAACACCATATATTTT	CASSESRGGGNTIYF	TRBV10-2	-	-	TRBJ1-3
TGTGCCAGCAGCCATACAGGACAGGTAGGTGTGAAGACCCAGTACTTC	CASSHTGQVGVKTQYF	TRBV4-2	TRBD1	-	TRBJ2-5
TGTGCCAGCAAGCCAAGGGGGTCCTACGAGCAGTACTTC	CASKPRGSYEQYF	TRBV4-2	-	-	TRBJ2-7
TGTGCTTCCTCCTCGTCGGGAGGGCCATTCGATACGCAGTATTTT	CASSSSGGPFDTQYF	TRBV7-7	TRBD2	once	TRBJ2-3
TGTGCCAGCAGTTTACAGGGGGGGAGTGAAAAACTGTTTTTT	CASSLQGGSEKLFF	TRBV28	TRBD1	-	TRBJ1-4
TGTGCCAGCAGATCAGGGATTTTGAACACTGAAGCTTTCTTT	CASRSGILNTEAFF	TRBV7-2	-	-	TRBJ1-1
TGTGCCAGCAGCTTACATTCAGGGGCCGAAGCTTTCTTT	CASSLHSGAEAFF	TRBV7-2	-	-	TRBJ1-1